The 7 T cell receptor beta chains in this list originate from one sample, sequenced in a study of T cell repertoires in cytomegalovirus infection. One entry per CDR3 protein, called by TCRdb with MiXCR from the reads. The table includes 500,000 or so distinct CDR3 sequences, approximately 15% detected once. Source material: CD8+ T cells from PBMCs. Receptors were obtained from a human donor in good health (CMV status not recorded). Some clones in this sample may be carry-over from other donors' samples.

The genes are TRBV10-2 and TRBJ2-6; D gene unclear. There are 17 residues in the CDR3. Germline CDR1 reads WSHSY; CDR2 reads SAAADI. The V gene lost 3 bases and the J gene lost 2 bases, with 14 bases spanning the gap. This CDR3 reads CASSDTTTEPGANVLTF. In nucleotides, the CDR3 is TGCGCCAGCAGTGATACTACAACAGAGCCTGGGGCCAACGTCCTGACTTTC.

Details on this clonotype: The junction departs from germline at one end; a sequencing error may be responsible. V is TRBV7-6 and J is TRBJ2-1, with 11 bases fitting TRBD2. Germline-derived CDR1 and CDR2 are SGHVS and FNYEAQ. The length of the CDR3 is 15 residues. The CDR3 DNA follows: TGTGCCAGCAGCTTAGTAGCGGGGGGGTTCAGAGAGCAGTGCTTC. It translates to CASSLVAGGFREQCF.

This clonotype was counted many times. The chain employs TRBV7-3 and TRBJ2-2; 8 positions agree with TRBD1. V gave up 6 bases and J gave up 11 bases; unmatched junction bases: 11. There are 14 residues in the CDR3. The V gene's germline CDR1 is SGHTA and CDR2 FQGTGA. This CDR3 is CASRMRTTGGELFF. The CDR3 DNA reads as TGTGCCAGCAGAATGAGAACTACAGGGGGAGAGCTGTTTTTT.

This clonotype occurred many times. The chain carries TRBV28 and TRBJ1-5; D is ambiguous. The germline V gene has CDR1 MDHEN and CDR2 SYDVKM. Trimming took 5 bases from V and 2 from J, leaving 10 bases between them. The CDR3 is 14 residues long. For the CDR3, the DNA is TGTGCCAGCAGTAACGTGTGGGGCAATCAGCCCCAGCATTTT. This encodes CASSNVWGNQPQHF.

V gene TRBV19 combines with J gene TRBJ1-1, with D perhaps matching TRBD1 (6 bases). The V end was cut by 10 bases, the J end by 0 bases, with 12 bases between. This CDR3 region has 13 residues. Germline-derived CDR1 and CDR2 are LNHDA and SQIVND (reference sequence). The CDR3 DNA reads as TGTGCCATTTCACAGGGTCTGAACACTGAAGCTTTCTTT. This codes for CAISQGLNTEAFF. The complete variable domain, with remaining parts taken from reference TRBV19 and TRBJ1-1, reads DGGITQSPKYLFRKEGQNVTLSCEQNLNHDAMYWYRQDPGQGLRLIYYSQIVNDFQKGDIAEGYSVSREKKESFPLTVTSAQKNPTAFYLCAISQGLNTEAFFGQGTRLTVV.

This clonotype was recorded at least ten times. The rearrangement links TRBV7-9 to TRBJ2-2, with D possibly TRBD1 on 6 matching bases. This CDR3 has 14 residues. CDR1 is SEHNR, CDR2 FQNEAQ, per germline (reference sequence). V lost 0 bases, J lost 6 bases, and 8 bases lay in between. CDR3 residues: CASSLARGAGELFF. As DNA, the CDR3 is TGTGCCAGCAGCTTAGCCAGGGGCGCCGGGGAGCTGTTTTTT. Filled out from reference TRBV7-9 and TRBJ2-2, the complete variable domain reads DTGVSQNPRHKITKRGQNVTFRCDPISEHNRLYWYRQTLGQGPEFLTYFQNEAQLEKSRLLSDRFSAERPKGSFSTLEIQRTEQGDSAMYLCASSLARGAGELFFGEGSRLTVL.

This clonotype has only a few counts. The chain employs TRBV7-7 and TRBJ2-3, with 7 positions matching TRBD2. The germline CDR1 and CDR2 sequences are SSHAT and FNYEAQ (reference sequence). After removal of 5 bases from V and 2 bases from J, the junction contained 10 bases not matched to a gene. The CDR3 consists of 16 residues. The DNA for the CDR3 is TGTGCCAGCAGCCCTGGGGAGGGTTGGGACACAGATACGCAGTATTTT. This sequence encodes CASSPGEGWDTDTQYF.